The 29 T cell receptor beta chains below all came from one sample that was sequenced in a study of cytomegalovirus exposure and HLA in healthy donors. PCR involved 60 Vbeta and 13 Jbeta primers. Method: immunoSEQ multiplex PCR; TCRdb's copy keeps in-frame clones and lacks some. The sample comprises about 140,000 clones, about 70% of which are singletons, and about 3.4% rests with the top ten. The sample comprised PBMCs. These receptors all come from a male donor in good health and CMV-seronegative.

The chain uses TRBV28 and TRBJ2-5; D is possibly TRBD2 (6 bases). V shed 2 bases and J shed 0 bases, with 7 bases lying between them. The CDR3 has 14 residues. Looked up from germline, CDR1 is MDHEN and CDR2 is SYDVKM. In nucleotides, the CDR3 is TGTGCCAGCAGTTTAGGGGGGTACCAAGAGACCCAGTACTTC. Amino acid sequence: CASSLGGYQETQYF.

The sample holds a few counts of this clone. The rearrangement links TRBV7-2 to TRBJ1-1; TRBD1 might be the D (5 bases). Trimming stripped 1 base from V and 1 base from J, with 13 bases between. Germline lookup yields CDR1 SGHTA and CDR2 FQGNSA. The CDR3 is 16 amino acids. The CDR3 DNA sequence: TGTGCCAGCAGCTTAGTCGGCGGGGGTTCGAACACTGAAGCTTTCTTT. Amino acids: CASSLVGGGSNTEAFF.

This chain joins TRBV6-1 and TRBJ2-7; 9 positions agree with TRBD2. In germline, CDR1 is MNHNS, CDR2 SASEGT. V was pared by 2 bases and J by 4 bases, with 12 bases of the junction left unmatched. The CDR3 is made up of 17 amino acids. CDR3 in amino acids: CASSENALAGGPYEQYF. The CDR3 region has the DNA TGTGCCAGCAGTGAAAACGCATTGGCGGGAGGGCCGTACGAGCAGTACTTC.

CDR3: CASSTGYQPQHF. As DNA, the CDR3 is TGTGCCAGCAGCACAGGGTATCAGCCCCAGCATTTT. This chain connects TRBV27 to TRBJ1-5, with a tentative D call TRBD1 (6 bases). Trimming took off 6 bases at V and 5 bases at J, with 8 bases between the two ends. CDR1 and CDR2 from the germline V gene are MNHEY and SMNVEV (reference sequence). This CDR3 is built from 12 residues.

The rearrangement joins TRBV2 to TRBJ2-3; 13 bases line up with TRBD2. V was clipped by 3 bases and J by 0 bases; unmatched bases: 6. This CDR3 spans 18 amino acids. Per germline, CDR1 SNHLY and CDR2 FYNNEI. The CDR3 loop is CASSETSGGSSSTDTQYF. For the CDR3, the DNA is TGTGCCAGCAGTGAGACTAGCGGGGGGTCGTCTAGCACAGATACGCAGTATTTT.

The chain couples TRBV19 to TRBJ1-5; TRBD1 agrees at 7 bases. Trimming at V came to 5 bases and at J to 9 bases, leaving 22 bases not matched to a gene. The CDR3 extends over 18 amino acids. Germline CDR1 is LNHDA and CDR2 is SQIVND (reference sequence). Written as DNA, the CDR3 is TGTGCCAGTAGTCCCCGGGACAGTGTAATAGGTGGCCTTGTGCCCCAGCATTTT. This codes for CASSPRDSVIGGLVPQHF.

The chain combines TRBV5-5 with TRBJ1-1; possible D gene TRBD1, 6 bases. The germline V gene encodes CDR1 SGHKS and CDR2 YYEKEE (reference sequence). The V gene lost 4 bases and the J gene lost 5 bases, with 18 bases spanning the gap. The CDR3 is 15 residues long. The CDR3 spells CASSGTSSRGTEAFF. In nucleotides, the CDR3 is TGTGCCAGCAGCGGGACCTCCTCGAGGGGGACTGAAGCTTTCTTT.

The chain uses TRBV7-2 and TRBJ2-1, with a weak D call TRBD2 (6 bases). The germline CDR1 and CDR2 sequences are SGHTA and FQGNSA. With 5 bases removed from V and 0 bases from J, the gap between germline ends came to 11 bases. The CDR3 runs to 15 residues. CDR3 in amino acids: CASSELASSYNEQFF. The CDR3 DNA reads TGTGCCAGCAGCGAACTAGCAAGCTCCTACAATGAGCAGTTCTTC.

The chain combines TRBV28 with TRBJ2-3; 8 bases match TRBD2. Germline trimming cut 5 bases from V and 0 bases from J; bases unmatched to any gene: 16. The CDR3 totals 19 residues. In germline, CDR1 is MDHEN, CDR2 SYDVKM. The CDR3: CASSKRTSWRLISTDTQYF. As DNA, the CDR3 is TGTGCCAGCAGTAAGCGGACTAGCTGGAGACTAATTAGCACAGATACGCAGTATTTT.

The chain uses TRBV4-1 and TRBJ2-1, with 10 positions matching TRBD1. CDR1 and CDR2 from the germline V gene are MGHRA and YSYEKL. V gave up 3 bases and J gave up 7 bases; unmatched junction bases: 6. The CDR3 contains 15 residues. CDR3 nucleotides: TGCGCCAGCAGCCACCCGACAGGGGGCCTGAATGAGCAGTTCTTC. Encoded protein: CASSHPTGGLNEQFF.

The chain recombines TRBV19 with TRBJ2-7; TRBD2 matches 12 bases. The germline CDR1 and CDR2 sequences are LNHDA and SQIVND (reference sequence). The CDR3 covers 18 residues. V was clipped by 3 bases and J by 5 bases; unmatched bases: 14. This chain's CDR3 is CASSIRGIEGLAGHEQYF. The DNA of the CDR3 is TGTGCCAGTAGTATCAGGGGGATAGAAGGACTAGCGGGACACGAGCAGTACTTC.

The J gene is TRBJ1-3, the V gene TRBV7-9; D perhaps matches TRBD1 (5 bases). Trimming took 4 bases from V and 4 from J, leaving 14 bases between them. The CDR3 totals 15 residues. Germline V gene lookup returns CDR1 SEHNR and CDR2 FQNEAQ (reference sequence). CDR3: CASSSPGGAGNTIYF. As DNA, the CDR3 is TGTGCCAGCAGCTCCCCGGGGGGAGCAGGAAACACCATATATTTT. Together with reference TRBV7-9 and TRBJ1-3, the CDR3 gives the full variable domain: DTGVSQNPRHKITKRGQNVTFRCDPISEHNRLYWYRQTLGQGPEFLTYFQNEAQLEKSRLLSDRFSAERPKGSFSTLEIQRTEQGDSAMYLCASSSPGGAGNTIYFGEGSWLTVV.

The J gene is TRBJ2-5, the V gene TRBV9; 8 bases agree with TRBD1. Germline V gene sequence: CDR1 SGDLS, CDR2 YYNGEE. The CDR3 consists of 14 residues. V lost 4 bases and J lost 2; bases outside the gene matches: 4. In DNA, the CDR3 is TGTGCCAGCAGCCCTCGGACAGGGCAAGAGACCCAGTACTTC. Translated, it gives CASSPRTGQETQYF.

The J gene is TRBJ2-7, the V gene TRBV4-1; no clear D. Between the trimmed V and J ends, which lost 1 base and 2 bases, there was a span of 6 bases. This CDR3 is built from 13 residues. CDR1 is MGHRA and CDR2 is YSYEKL in the germline V gene. In DNA form, the CDR3 reads TGCGCCAGCAGCCAAGTAGGAGCCTACGAGCAGTACTTC. Protein product: CASSQVGAYEQYF.

The chain carries TRBV7-9 and TRBJ2-7; 7 bases line up with TRBD1. The CDR3 totals 14 residues. Germline loops: CDR1 SEHNR, CDR2 FQNEAQ (reference sequence). The junction had 8 bases not matched to a gene; V was cut back by 7 bases and J by 2 bases. The CDR3 DNA is TGTGCCAGCACCTTGACAGGGAGCCCCTACGAGCAGTACTTC. It yields the protein CASTLTGSPYEQYF. Full variable domain (remainder filled in from reference TRBV7-9 and TRBJ2-7): DTGVSQNPRHKITKRGQNVTFRCDPISEHNRLYWYRQTLGQGPEFLTYFQNEAQLEKSRLLSDRFSAERPKGSFSTLEIQRTEQGDSAMYLCASTLTGSPYEQYFGPGTRLTVT.

V is TRBV10-2 and J is TRBJ2-1, with D possibly TRBD1 on 5 matching bases. V gave up 0 bases and J gave up 13 bases, with 10 bases separating them. The germline V gene encodes CDR1 WSHSY and CDR2 SAAADI. The CDR3 has 12 amino acids. For the CDR3, the DNA is TGCGCCAGCAGTGAGTCGGGGCCGGGTCAGTTCTTC. Residues: CASSESGPGQFF.

The chain couples TRBV10-1 to TRBJ2-4; 14 bases align to TRBD2. This CDR3 has 20 residues. Germline V lookup: CDR1 WNHNN, CDR2 SYGVQD (reference sequence). V lost 6 bases to trimming and J lost 1 base; unmatched junction nucleotides: 14. This CDR3 reads CASRGSRLAGGRKAKNIQYF. CDR3 in DNA: TGCGCCAGCAGGGGATCTCGACTAGCGGGGGGGAGGAAGGCCAAAAACATTCAGTACTTC.

CDR3 residues: CASSVLFGDRNGYTF. Written as DNA, the CDR3 is TGTGCCAGCAGCGTACTGTTCGGGGATCGGAATGGCTACACCTTC. The chain employs TRBV9 and TRBJ1-2; D not certain. CDR3 size: 15 residues. The ends were cut back, 1 base at V and 6 bases at J, with 16 bases in the middle. The germline CDR1 and CDR2 sequences are SGDLS and YYNGEE.

This clone has just a few counts. The rearrangement joins TRBV28 to TRBJ2-1; tentative D call: TRBD2 (6 bases). Germline-derived CDR1 and CDR2 are MDHEN and SYDVKM. Trimming took off 6 bases at V and 7 bases at J, with 7 bases between the two ends. The CDR3 totals 11 residues. The CDR3 loop reads CASRGRNEQFF. As DNA, the CDR3 is TGTGCCAGCAGAGGGAGGAATGAGCAGTTCTTC.

CDR3 bases: TGTGCCAGCAGTGAAGCGCTAGGAACCGGGGAGCTGTTTTTT. It codes for CASSEALGTGELFF. The chain is built from TRBV6-1 and TRBJ2-2; D call uncertain. The CDR3 spans 14 residues. Germline CDR1 MNHNS, CDR2 SASEGT. V lost 0 bases and J 5 bases, leaving 7 bases between the germline ends.

This chain links TRBV19 with TRBJ2-7; 8 nucleotides match TRBD2. With 3 bases clipped from V and 4 bases from J, the junction kept 8 bases outside the gene matches. CDR1 LNHDA and CDR2 SQIVND come from the germline V gene (reference sequence). The CDR3 has 15 residues. CDR3 nucleotides: TGTGCCAGTAGTATCGCCACTAGCGGAGTATACGAGCAGTACTTC. Amino acid sequence: CASSIATSGVYEQYF.

J is TRBJ2-1 and V is TRBV9; 7 bases match TRBD2. CDR3 length: 15 residues. V shed 1 base and J 3 bases; nucleotides not matched to a gene: 4. Germline-derived CDR1 and CDR2 are SGDLS and YYNGEE. Here the CDR3 reads CASSVSGTNYNEQFF. CDR3 nucleotides: TGTGCCAGCAGCGTAAGCGGGACTAACTACAATGAGCAGTTCTTC.

CDR3 bases: TGTGCCAGCAGCCGGGAGGGACAGGGTACCAATGAGCAGTTCTTC. Translating gives CASSREGQGTNEQFF. The rearrangement links TRBV7-3 to TRBJ2-1; weak D call: TRBD1 (9 bases). Germline CDR1 reads SGHTA; CDR2 reads FQGTGA. V was clipped by 5 bases and J by 6 bases, with 17 bases between them. The CDR3 is made up of 15 amino acids.

The rearrangement joins TRBV5-6 to TRBJ2-7; 8 bases align to TRBD1. Germline CDR1 and CDR2: SGHDT and YYEEEE. This CDR3 has 14 residues. V trimming: 4 bases; J trimming: 2 bases; junction bases outside the gene matches: 5. The CDR3 DNA sequence: TGTGCCAGCAGCCAGACAGGGGCTCCCTACGAGCAGTACTTC. It codes for CASSQTGAPYEQYF.

This clone was seen more than once but under ten times. The chain employs TRBV19 and TRBJ1-2, with TRBD1 matching over 11 bases. This CDR3 region has 15 residues. Germline V gene data show CDR1 as LNHDA and CDR2 as SQIVND (reference sequence). Trimming removed 3 bases from V and 7 bases from J; junction bases left unmatched: 7. CDR3: CASSIAGQGARGYTF. The DNA for the CDR3 is TGTGCCAGTAGTATTGCAGGACAGGGGGCGCGTGGCTACACCTTC. Based on the CDR3 plus reference TRBV19 and TRBJ1-2, the full variable domain is DGGITQSPKYLFRKEGQNVTLSCEQNLNHDAMYWYRQDPGQGLRLIYYSQIVNDFQKGDIAEGYSVSREKKESFPLTVTSAQKNPTAFYLCASSIAGQGARGYTFGSGTRLTVV.

V gene TRBV5-1 combines with J gene TRBJ2-6; no definite D call. CDR1 and CDR2 from the germline V gene are SGHRS and YFSETQ. V dropped 4 bases and J dropped 0 bases, with 11 bases sitting between them. The CDR3 is made up of 16 amino acids. In DNA, the CDR3 is TGCGCCAGCAGCCTGACACCTTACTCTGGGGCCAACGTCCTGACTTTC. It is translated as CASSLTPYSGANVLTF.

The chain links TRBV29-1 to TRBJ1-4, with D possibly matching TRBD1 (5 bases). CDR1 SQVTM and CDR2 ANQGSEA come from the germline V gene. V was clipped by 5 bases and J by 7 bases, with 17 bases between them. CDR3 length equals 14 residues. CDR3 region: CSVNWGGVSEKLFF. In DNA form, the CDR3 reads TGCAGCGTTAACTGGGGGGGTGTAAGTGAAAAACTGTTTTTT. The full variable domain, with the rest looked up from reference TRBV29-1 and TRBJ1-4, is SAVISQKPSRDICQRGTSLTIQCQVDSQVTMMFWYRQQPGQSLTLIATANQGSEATYESGFVIDKFPISRPNLTFSTLTVSNMSPEDSSIYLCSVNWGGVSEKLFFGSGTQLSVL.

The chain links TRBV18 to TRBJ2-7; D might be TRBD2 (6 bases). Trimming took off 4 bases at V and 4 bases at J, with 11 bases between the two ends. Germline CDR1 and CDR2: KGHSH and LQKENI. This CDR3 is 13 amino acids long. CDR3 sequence (DNA): TGTGCCAGCTCACGGGACTTCGATTACGAGCAGTACTTC. This codes for CASSRDFDYEQYF. The variable domain in full, with the rest retrieved from reference TRBV18 and TRBJ2-7, is NAGVMQNPRHLVRRRGQEARLRCSPMKGHSHVYWYRQLPEEGLKFMVYLQKENIIDESGMPKERFSAEFPKEGPSILRIQQVVRGDSAAYFCASSRDFDYEQYFGPGTRLTVT.

A note on this clone: At one of its ends the junction is not consistent with the germline gene, which may arise from a read error. V and J are TRBV7-9 and TRBJ2-7, with a possible D match to TRBD2 (5 bases). Germline V lookup: CDR1 SEHNR, CDR2 FQNEAQ (reference sequence). The CDR3 has 14 residues. Here the CDR3 reads CSSSLPERSGEQYF. The CDR3 DNA follows: TGTTCCAGCAGCCTCCCGGAGAGATCGGGGGAGCAGTACTTC.